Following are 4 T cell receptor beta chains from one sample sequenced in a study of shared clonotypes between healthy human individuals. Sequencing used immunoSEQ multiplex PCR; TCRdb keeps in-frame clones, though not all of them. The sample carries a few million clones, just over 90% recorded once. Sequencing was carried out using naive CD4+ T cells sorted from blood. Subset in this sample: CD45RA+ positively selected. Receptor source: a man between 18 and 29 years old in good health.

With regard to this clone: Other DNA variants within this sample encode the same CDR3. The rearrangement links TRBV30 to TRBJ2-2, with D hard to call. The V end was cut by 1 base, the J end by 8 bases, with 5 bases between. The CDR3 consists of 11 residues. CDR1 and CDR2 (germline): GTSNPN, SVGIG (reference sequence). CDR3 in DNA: TGTGCCTGGAGTGGGGTGGGGGAGCTGTTTTTT. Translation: CAWSGVGELFF.

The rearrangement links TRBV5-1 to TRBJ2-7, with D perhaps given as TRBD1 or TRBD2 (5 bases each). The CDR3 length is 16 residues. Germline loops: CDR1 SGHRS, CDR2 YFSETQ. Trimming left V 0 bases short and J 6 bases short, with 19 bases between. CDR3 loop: CASSLAGGGLSSEQYF. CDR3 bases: TGCGCCAGCAGCTTGGCTGGTGGGGGTTTATCGTCCGAGCAGTACTTC.

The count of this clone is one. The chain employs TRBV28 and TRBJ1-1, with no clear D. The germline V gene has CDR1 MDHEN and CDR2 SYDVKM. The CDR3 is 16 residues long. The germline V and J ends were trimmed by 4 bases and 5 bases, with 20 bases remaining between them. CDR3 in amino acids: CASSSPGAHRRTEAFF. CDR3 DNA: TGTGCCAGCAGTTCCCCGGGCGCCCATCGGAGGACTGAAGCTTTCTTT.

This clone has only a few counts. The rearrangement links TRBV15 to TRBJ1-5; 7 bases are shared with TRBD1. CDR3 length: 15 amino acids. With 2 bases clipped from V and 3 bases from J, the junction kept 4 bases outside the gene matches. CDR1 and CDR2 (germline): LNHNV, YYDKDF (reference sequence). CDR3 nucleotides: TGTGCCACCAGCAGAACAGGGGTCCTCAATCAGCCCCAGCATTTT. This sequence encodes CATSRTGVLNQPQHF.